This T cell receptor (beta chain) is drawn from a study of blood T cell repertoires in COVID-19. Here immunoSEQ multiplex PCR was the method, and the copy in TCRdb shows in-frame clones only, minus some. The sample gives approximately 180,000 clones, 75% to 90% of which show up once; approximately 9.9% is in the top ten. The CDR3 has 16 amino acids. V lost 0 bases to trimming and J lost 3 bases, with 16 bases between them. Germline V gene sequence: CDR1 SGHRS, CDR2 YFSETQ. J is TRBJ2-7 and V is TRBV5-1; the D gene is possibly TRBD2 (5 bases). The origin of this receptor is a human donor with active or convalescent COVID-19. The donor label of this sample is uncertain. Sequencing used peripheral blood. The CDR3 sequence: CASSLAVGELGYEQYF. The CDR3 bases are TGCGCCAGCAGCTTGGCTGTGGGAGAGCTGGGCTACGAGCAGTACTTC. The whole variable domain, filled in from reference TRBV5-1 and TRBJ2-7, reads KAGVTQTPRYLIKTRGQQVTLSCSPISGHRSVSWYQQTPGQGLQFLFEYFSETQRNKGNFPGRFSGRQFSNSRSEMNVSTLELGDSALYLCASSLAVGELGYEQYFGPGTRLTVT.